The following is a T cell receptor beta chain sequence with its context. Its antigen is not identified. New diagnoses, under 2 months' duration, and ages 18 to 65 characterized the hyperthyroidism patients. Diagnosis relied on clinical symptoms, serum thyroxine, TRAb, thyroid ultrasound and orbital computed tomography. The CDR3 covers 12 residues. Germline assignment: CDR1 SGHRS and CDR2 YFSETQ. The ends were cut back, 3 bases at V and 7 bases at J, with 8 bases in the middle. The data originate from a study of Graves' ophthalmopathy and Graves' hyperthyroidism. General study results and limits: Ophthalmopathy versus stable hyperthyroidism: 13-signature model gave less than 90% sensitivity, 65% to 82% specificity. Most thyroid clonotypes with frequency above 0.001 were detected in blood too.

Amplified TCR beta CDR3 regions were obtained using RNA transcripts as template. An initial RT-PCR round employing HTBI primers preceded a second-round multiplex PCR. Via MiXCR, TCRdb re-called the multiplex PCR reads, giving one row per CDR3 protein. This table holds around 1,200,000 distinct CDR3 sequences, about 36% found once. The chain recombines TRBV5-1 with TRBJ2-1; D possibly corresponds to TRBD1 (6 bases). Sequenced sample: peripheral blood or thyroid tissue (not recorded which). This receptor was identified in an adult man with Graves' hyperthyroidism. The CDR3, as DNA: TGCGCCAGCAGCTGGGACAAGAATGAGCAGTTCTTC. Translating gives CASSWDKNEQFF.